Listed below are T cell receptor beta chains from one sample, sequenced in a study of blood T cell repertoires in COVID-19. TCRdb's table, derived via immunoSEQ multiplex PCR, lists solely in-frame clones and lacks some. The table lists 400,000 to 450,000 clones, around 89% of them singletons. Sequenced sample: peripheral blood. The receptors stem from a woman between 50 and 59 years old with COVID-19, enrolled during active disease. CDR3s include the opening cysteine and the closing phenylalanine or tryptophan. A D gene is named only where the DNA matches it firmly. Not every row has a clone size; where given, it reads once, few, many or a size class.

V gene	J gene	D gene	clone size	CDR3 DNA	CDR3 protein
TRBV29-1	TRBJ1-2	NA	NA	TGCAGCGTTGAGGGTTTCCAGGGATTAGGCTACACCTTC	CSVEGFQGLGYTF
TRBV11-2	TRBJ1-2	NA	NA	TGTGCCAGCAGCCCCCGACAGGATCTAGGCTATGGCTACACCTTC	CASSPRQDLGYGYTF
TRBV3-1/TRBV3-2	TRBJ1-1	TRBD1	NA	TGTGCCAGCCAAGTGGCAGGGGGCACTGAAGCTTTCTTT	CASQVAGGTEAFF
TRBV5-4	TRBJ1-3	NA	NA	TGTGCCAGCAGCGTCCCCGGGGCTGGAAACACCATATATTTT	CASSVPGAGNTIYF
TRBV24-1	TRBJ1-2	NA	NA	TGTGCCACCAGTGCCCACCTCGACGGCGGAGGAAGGAAGGGCTACACCTTC	CATSAHLDGGGRKGYTF
TRBV11-2	TRBJ2-7	NA	NA	TGTGCCAGCAGCTTCGGAGGTTACGAGCAGTACTTC	CASSFGGYEQYF
TRBV10-2	TRBJ1-1	NA	NA	TGCGCCAGCAGTGAGTCGGGCGGGACTGAAGCTTTCTTT	CASSESGGTEAFF
TRBV19	TRBJ2-3	TRBD2	once	TGTGCCAGTTCCCGGGACTATAGCACAGATACGCAGTATTTT	CASSRDYSTDTQYF
TRBV11-3	TRBJ2-7	TRBD1	NA	TGTGCCAGCAGCTTACAGGGGGACTACGAGCAGTACTTC	CASSLQGDYEQYF
TRBV9	TRBJ1-2	NA	NA	TGTGCCAGCAGCGTAGATAACAGGGGCTACACCTTC	CASSVDNRGYTF
TRBV4-1	TRBJ2-3	TRBD2	NA	TGCGCCAGCAGCCTCCTGGGGCTAGCGGGGGGGCTGAATACGCAGTATTTT	CASSLLGLAGGLNTQYF
TRBV7-2	TRBJ2-5	NA	NA	TGTGCCAGCAGCTTGGAGAGGTACTCCAAAGAGACCCAGTACTTC	CASSLERYSKETQYF
TRBV2	TRBJ1-2	NA	NA	TGTGCCAGCAGTGAAGAGGGGTTAGATGGCTACACCTTC	CASSEEGLDGYTF
TRBV5-6	TRBJ2-1	TRBD2	NA	TGTGCCAGCAGCTTGGAGGCTAGCGGGGACTCCTACAATGAGCAGTTCTTC	CASSLEASGDSYNEQFF
TRBV7-2	TRBJ1-4	NA	few	TGTGCCAGCAGCTCCCCGGGAAGGAGAGGAGAAAAACTGTTTTTT	CASSSPGRRGEKLFF